A single sample is the source of the 26 T cell receptor beta chains below, sequenced in a study of blood T cell repertoires in COVID-19. The method was immunoSEQ multiplex PCR; TCRdb's version includes in-frame clones alone and lacks a portion of them. Among 240,000 or so clones listed, more than 70% were seen once. Sequencing input: peripheral blood. These receptors all stem from a man of 80 years or more with acute or convalescent COVID-19.

V and J are TRBV12-3 or TRBV12-4 and TRBJ1-2, with a weak D call TRBD1 (6 bases). V was pared by 7 bases and J by 6 bases, with 15 bases between. The length of the CDR3 is 13 residues. CDR3 protein: CASTLGGRNGYTF. Here the CDR3 DNA reads TGTGCCAGCACCCTCGGGGGGCGAAATGGCTACACCTTC.

The gene calls are TRBV7-9 and TRBJ1-5, with a weak D call TRBD1 (5 bases). Germline-derived CDR1 and CDR2 are SEHNR and FQNEAQ (reference sequence). V was cut by 2 bases and J by 4 bases, with 12 bases left in between. The CDR3 consists of 15 residues. CDR3 bases: TGTGCCAGCAGCTTACGCGGGGACCCGAATCAGCCCCAGCATTTT. It specifies CASSLRGDPNQPQHF.

The chain joins TRBV28 to TRBJ1-1, with a possible D match to TRBD1 (6 bases). The CDR3 contains 12 residues. Between the trimmed V and J ends, which lost 6 bases and 7 bases, there was a span of 12 bases. Germline CDR1 reads MDHEN; CDR2 reads SYDVKM. This CDR3 reads CASSLDRYEAFF. The CDR3 DNA follows: TGTGCCAGCAGCCTTGACAGGTATGAAGCTTTCTTT. The full variable domain, completed using reference TRBV28 and TRBJ1-1, is DVKVTQSSRYLVKRTGEKVFLECVQDMDHENMFWYRQDPGLGLRLIYFSYDVKMKEKGDIPEGYSVSREKKERFSLILESASTNQTSMYLCASSLDRYEAFFGQGTRLTVV.

The chain uses TRBV6-4 and TRBJ1-6; D not resolved. CDR1 and CDR2 from the germline V gene are MRHNA and SNTAGT. V lost 4 bases to trimming and J lost 7 bases, with 8 bases between them. This CDR3 has 13 residues. The CDR3 bases are TGTGCCAGCAGTGGAGAGATCAATTCACCCCTCCACTTT. It yields the protein CASSGEINSPLHF.

This clone has only a few counts. V is TRBV28 and J is TRBJ2-2, with D possibly TRBD2 on 6 matching bases. The CDR3 loop spans 15 amino acids. Germline V lookup: CDR1 MDHEN, CDR2 SYDVKM. Between the trimmed V and J ends, which lost 6 bases and 0 bases, there was a span of 11 bases. CDR3: CASRTGTANTGELFF. CDR3 DNA sequence: TGTGCCAGCAGAACCGGGACTGCGAACACCGGGGAGCTGTTTTTT. Variable domain in full (rest from reference TRBV28 and TRBJ2-2): DVKVTQSSRYLVKRTGEKVFLECVQDMDHENMFWYRQDPGLGLRLIYFSYDVKMKEKGDIPEGYSVSREKKERFSLILESASTNQTSMYLCASRTGTANTGELFFGEGSRLTVL.

The V gene is TRBV28, the J gene TRBJ1-2; D not resolved. Germline V gene lookup returns CDR1 MDHEN and CDR2 SYDVKM. There are 12 residues in the CDR3. Trimming pared 8 bases from V and 2 bases from J, leaving 9 bases between. CDR3 DNA: TGTGCCAGCGAGGAGGGAAACTATGGCTACACCTTC. Translating gives CASEEGNYGYTF.

The rearrangement links TRBV24-1 to TRBJ1-4; D might be TRBD1 (6 bases). The V end was cut by 9 bases, the J end by 3 bases, with 19 bases between. This CDR3 is built from 16 residues. The germline CDR1 and CDR2 sequences are KGHDR and SFDVKD. The CDR3 region has the DNA TGTGCCACCCTCCACGACCAGGGGACGGCTAATGAAAAACTGTTTTTT. This sequence encodes CATLHDQGTANEKLFF.

The rearrangement uses TRBV20-1 and TRBJ1-2; 8 bases agree with TRBD1. This CDR3 has 13 residues. Germline lookup yields CDR1 DFQATT and CDR2 SNEGSKA (reference sequence). V lost 3 bases and J lost 7; bases outside the gene matches: 7. The DNA of the CDR3 is TGCAGTGCTAGTCAGGGGGCGATAAGTGGCTACACCTTC. This gives the protein CSASQGAISGYTF.

The chain is built from TRBV7-2 and TRBJ1-5; TRBD1 is a possible D gene (5 bases). The CDR3 consists of 14 residues. Trimming left V 3 bases short and J 8 bases short, with 14 bases between. The germline V gene encodes CDR1 SGHTA and CDR2 FQGNSA. The CDR3 reads CASSLGRREKPQHF. As DNA, the CDR3 is TGTGCCAGCAGCTTGGGGCGCAGGGAAAAGCCCCAGCATTTT.

This chain joins TRBV7-9 and TRBJ2-7; the D gene is possibly TRBD2 (6 bases). The CDR3 is made up of 15 amino acids. Per germline, CDR1 SEHNR and CDR2 FQNEAQ (reference sequence). Trimming removed 2 bases at V and 0 bases at J, with 11 bases between. The CDR3 spells CASSLPLASSYEQYF. CDR3 bases: TGTGCCAGCAGCTTACCTCTAGCGTCCTCCTACGAGCAGTACTTC.

The chain uses TRBV6-6 and TRBJ2-7; 7 positions match TRBD1. Germline V gene sequence: CDR1 MNHNY, CDR2 SVGAGI (reference sequence). J lost 0 bases, V lost 6 bases, and 8 bases had no gene match. This CDR3 has 15 residues. CDR3 nucleotide sequence: TGTGCCAGCAGCCAGGACAGGTTGTACTCCTACGAGCAGTACTTC. This encodes CASSQDRLYSYEQYF.

The chain employs TRBV6-5 and TRBJ1-1, with D perhaps TRBD1 (5 bases). V lost 4 bases, J lost 4 bases, and 13 bases lay in between. CDR3 length: 14 amino acids. Per germline, CDR1 MNHEY and CDR2 SVGAGI. CDR3 in DNA: TGTGCCAGCAGTTCCCCAGGGTTGGGCACTGAAGCTTTCTTT. It encodes CASSSPGLGTEAFF.

The V call is TRBV28, the J call TRBJ2-7; weak D call: TRBD1 (6 bases). The CDR3 has 12 residues. The germline V gene has CDR1 MDHEN and CDR2 SYDVKM. The V end lost 6 bases, the J end lost 4 bases, and 10 bases lay between the germline ends. The DNA of the CDR3 is TGTGCCAGCAGCCCCGACAGGTACGAGCAGTACTTC. Its translation is CASSPDRYEQYF. The full variable domain, completed using reference TRBV28 and TRBJ2-7, is DVKVTQSSRYLVKRTGEKVFLECVQDMDHENMFWYRQDPGLGLRLIYFSYDVKMKEKGDIPEGYSVSREKKERFSLILESASTNQTSMYLCASSPDRYEQYFGPGTRLTVT.

J is TRBJ1-2 and V is TRBV10-1, with 7 bases identical to TRBD1. V dropped 2 bases and J dropped 5; count of bases not matched to a gene: 2. The CDR3 is 13 amino acids. From germline, CDR1 is WNHNN and CDR2 SYGVQD (reference sequence). Here the CDR3 reads CASSEAGGYGYTF. As DNA, the CDR3 is TGCGCCAGCAGTGAGGCAGGGGGGTATGGCTACACCTTC.

V gene TRBV5-8 combines with J gene TRBJ1-1; D not certain. V was shortened by 0 bases and J by 5 bases, with 8 bases between the two germline ends. The germline gives CDR1 SGHTS, CDR2 YDEGEE. The CDR3 covers 13 residues. The CDR3 is CASSLVGRTEAFF. As DNA, the CDR3 is TGTGCCAGCAGCTTGGTGGGGAGAACTGAAGCTTTCTTT.

CDR3 residues: CASSVNGGIGMNTEAFF. The CDR3 DNA is TGTGCCAGCAGCGTTAATGGGGGGATTGGAATGAACACTGAAGCTTTCTTT. The chain joins TRBV7-6 to TRBJ1-1; possibly TRBD1 for D (5 bases). From germline, CDR1 is SGHVS and CDR2 FNYEAQ. The CDR3 spans 17 residues. V shed 5 bases and J shed 0 bases, with 19 bases lying between them.

Worth noting for this clone: At one of its ends the junction is not consistent with the germline gene, which may arise from a read error. The V gene is TRBV7-7, the J gene TRBJ2-7, with D maybe TRBD1 (6 bases). Germline V gene sequence: CDR1 SSHAT, CDR2 FNYEAQ (reference sequence). This CDR3 is 15 amino acids long. The CDR3 DNA reads as TGTGCTAGCAGCTCCCAGATAGGGGGAAACTACGAGCAGTACTTC. This sequence encodes CASSSQIGGNYEQYF.

The chain employs TRBV18 and TRBJ2-6; 10 bases agree with TRBD1. With V trimmed by 3 bases and J by 1 base, 9 bases remained unmatched. The CDR3 consists of 19 residues. Per germline, CDR1 KGHSH and CDR2 LQKENI. The CDR3: CASSPLKTGGMSGANVLTF. CDR3 sequence (DNA): TGTGCCAGCTCACCTCTAAAGACAGGGGGCATGTCTGGGGCCAACGTCCTGACTTTC.

The chain recombines TRBV5-1 with TRBJ2-7, with D tentatively TRBD2 (6 bases). Trimming took off 2 bases at V and 4 bases at J, with 16 bases between the two ends. CDR3 length: 15 residues. CDR1 is SGHRS, CDR2 YFSETQ, per germline. Here the CDR3 DNA reads TGCGCCAGCAGCTTAGGAGGGCGTACCCCATACGAGCAGTACTTC. This gives the protein CASSLGGRTPYEQYF. The full variable domain, in which reference TRBV5-1 and TRBJ2-7 provide the parts outside the CDR3, is KAGVTQTPRYLIKTRGQQVTLSCSPISGHRSVSWYQQTPGQGLQFLFEYFSETQRNKGNFPGRFSGRQFSNSRSEMNVSTLELGDSALYLCASSLGGRTPYEQYFGPGTRLTVT.

J is TRBJ2-4 and V is TRBV29-1; a possible D gene is TRBD2 (5 bases). Germline-derived CDR1 and CDR2 are SQVTM and ANQGSEA. V was clipped by 7 bases and J by 6 bases, with 7 bases between them. The CDR3 is 10 amino acids. CDR3 nucleotides: TGCAGCGCAGGAGGAAACATTCAGTACTTC. Translating gives CSAGGNIQYF. The full variable domain, completed using reference TRBV29-1 and TRBJ2-4, is SAVISQKPSRDICQRGTSLTIQCQVDSQVTMMFWYRQQPGQSLTLIATANQGSEATYESGFVIDKFPISRPNLTFSTLTVSNMSPEDSSIYLCSAGGNIQYFGAGTRLSVL.

The chain employs TRBV19 and TRBJ1-5, with a weak D call TRBD1 (5 bases). V was trimmed by 6 bases and J by 6 bases, leaving 18 bases between them. The CDR3 spans 15 residues. CDR1 is LNHDA, CDR2 SQIVND, per germline (reference sequence). The CDR3 DNA reads as TGTGCCAGTAGCCTCCGGGGGGGGTTGGTTCAGCCCCAGCATTTT. Its translation is CASSLRGGLVQPQHF.

The chain joins TRBV7-9 to TRBJ2-5, with 12 bases fitting TRBD1. Trimming at V came to 5 bases and at J to 5 bases, leaving 6 bases not matched to a gene. Germline V gene lookup returns CDR1 SEHNR and CDR2 FQNEAQ (reference sequence). There are 15 residues in the CDR3. The CDR3 DNA follows: TGTGCCAGCAGCCCGGGACAGGGGGCCGGTGAGACCCAGTACTTC. Its protein is CASSPGQGAGETQYF.

The chain combines TRBV21-1 with TRBJ1-2; the D segment call TRBD1 is taken from the table without a DNA check. TRBV21-1 is reported as a pseudogene. This CDR3 region has 18 residues. CDR3 nucleotides: TGTGCCAGCAGCCCCCAACCGAAGGGGGGACAGGGGACATATATCATGGTGTTC. It specifies CASSPQPKGGQGTYIMVF.

The chain is built from TRBV6-1 and TRBJ1-1; 10 bases match TRBD1. V lost 4 bases to trimming and J lost 1 base; unmatched junction nucleotides: 6. Germline assignment: CDR1 MNHNS and CDR2 SASEGT. The CDR3 is made up of 16 amino acids. CDR3 sequence: CASSGTGGDPNTEAFF. The CDR3 coding sequence is TGTGCCAGCAGTGGGACAGGGGGTGACCCGAACACTGAAGCTTTCTTT.

V usage is TRBV19 and J usage is TRBJ1-6, with 7 bases fitting TRBD1. The V gene's germline CDR1 is LNHDA and CDR2 SQIVND (reference sequence). J was trimmed by 8 bases and V by 1 base; bases with no gene match: 5. This CDR3 region has 15 residues. The CDR3 DNA sequence: TGTGCCAGTAGTATAGTTGGGACAGCTGATTCACCCCTCCACTTT. It encodes CASSIVGTADSPLHF.

This chain links TRBV5-1 with TRBJ2-1; 12 nucleotides align to TRBD2. The V segment lost 4 bases and the J segment 8 bases; nucleotides outside the gene matches: 4. The germline gives CDR1 SGHRS, CDR2 YFSETQ. The CDR3 is made up of 14 amino acids. The chain's CDR3 is CASSTSGGNDEQFF. CDR3 nucleotide sequence: TGCGCCAGCAGCACTAGCGGGGGGAACGATGAGCAGTTCTTC.